Below are 21 T cell receptor beta chains sequenced from a single sample in a study of T cell changes during pregnancy in multiple sclerosis. Produced via immunoSEQ multiplex PCR; TCRdb's table is partial and in-frame only. The sample carries fewer than 90,000 clones, 94% recorded once. Sequences were derived from peripheral blood, sampled after pregnancy. The receptors come from a female donor in good health, enrolled as a control in a pregnancy study.

This chain joins TRBV29-1 and TRBJ1-1, with TRBD1 matching over 12 bases. The CDR3 length is 16 residues. CDR1 SQVTM and CDR2 ANQGSEA come from the germline V gene. Trimming removed 7 bases from V and 5 bases from J; junction bases left unmatched: 14. The CDR3 is CSAGPSGQGAGTEAFF. The CDR3, as DNA: TGCAGCGCTGGACCTTCGGGACAGGGGGCCGGGACTGAAGCTTTCTTT.

The chain recombines TRBV6-1 with TRBJ2-7, with D unclear. This CDR3 contains 14 residues. Germline CDR1 reads MNHNS; CDR2 reads SASEGT. V was pared by 3 bases and J by 3 bases, with 12 bases between. CDR3 DNA: TGTGCCAGCAGTGACTACGGCGGCCTCTACGAGCAGTACTTC. Amino acids: CASSDYGGLYEQYF.

The CDR3 here is CASTPRTDISYNEQFF. The DNA for the CDR3 is TGCGCCAGCACCCCCAGAACAGATATCTCCTACAATGAGCAGTTCTTC. The rearrangement uses TRBV4-1 and TRBJ2-1; D gene ambiguous. The CDR3 loop spans 16 amino acids. V was shortened by 7 bases and J by 0 bases, with 16 bases between the two germline ends. CDR1 and CDR2 (germline): MGHRA, YSYEKL.

The chain carries TRBV5-6 and TRBJ2-7; no clear D. The germline V gene has CDR1 SGHDT and CDR2 YYEEEE. The CDR3 consists of 14 residues. V lost 2 bases, J lost 6 bases, and 15 bases lay in between. The CDR3, as DNA: TGTGCCAGCAGCTTCTACTGGAGAACCACCGAGCAGTACTTC. Its translation: CASSFYWRTTEQYF.

This sequence joins TRBV25-1 and TRBJ2-3, with TRBD1 matching 9 bases. Looked up from germline, CDR1 is MGHDK and CDR2 is SYGVNS. V was clipped by 5 bases and J by 14 bases; unmatched bases: 14. The CDR3 length is 14 residues. The CDR3 region has the DNA TGTGCCAGCAGTAGTACTTGGGACAGGGAATCACTGTATTTT. It yields the protein CASSSTWDRESLYF.

The chain couples TRBV28 to TRBJ2-1, with TRBD2 matching 10 bases. The V gene end was trimmed by 5 bases and the J gene end by 4 bases; junction bases not matched to a gene: 11. This CDR3 comprises 17 residues. CDR1 is MDHEN, CDR2 SYDVKM, per germline. Here the CDR3 reads CASSKRLAGAAYNEQFF. CDR3 DNA: TGTGCCAGCAGTAAACGGCTAGCGGGAGCCGCGTACAATGAGCAGTTCTTC.

The rearrangement joins TRBV7-9 to TRBJ2-3; TRBD2 is a possible D gene (6 bases). Germline V gene sequence: CDR1 SEHNR, CDR2 FQNEAQ (reference sequence). The CDR3 has 14 amino acids. V was cut by 3 bases and J by 0 bases, with 7 bases left in between. In DNA form, the CDR3 reads TGTGCCAGCAGCTTCCGGGGGAGCACAGATACGCAGTATTTT. This codes for CASSFRGSTDTQYF.

The chain carries TRBV20-1 and TRBJ2-3; D is ambiguous. Trimming cost V 1 base and J 6 bases, with 5 bases left between them. The CDR3 is 11 amino acids. Per the germline V gene, CDR1 is DFQATT and CDR2 is SNEGSKA (reference sequence). CDR3 sequence (DNA): TGCAGTGCTAGAGCCGAGGATACGCAGTATTTT. It is translated as CSARAEDTQYF.

The chain links TRBV7-9 to TRBJ2-7; possibly TRBD2 for D (6 bases). Germline values: CDR1 SEHNR, CDR2 FQNEAQ (reference sequence). V was shortened by 3 bases and J by 3 bases, with 15 bases between the two germline ends. The CDR3 has 15 amino acids. The CDR3 nucleotides are TGTGCCAGCAGCTTCGCGCCGGACTATAGCTACGAGCAGTACTTC. It translates to CASSFAPDYSYEQYF.

V is TRBV19 and J is TRBJ2-4; TRBD1 matches 8 bases. CDR1 is LNHDA and CDR2 is SQIVND in the germline V gene (reference sequence). The V gene end was trimmed by 5 bases and the J gene end by 9 bases; junction bases not matched to a gene: 9. This CDR3 is 14 amino acids long. CDR3 in amino acids: CASSSRTGWIIQYF. CDR3 coding DNA: TGTGCCAGTAGTTCACGGACAGGGTGGATCATTCAGTACTTC.

The table lists this clone with a few counts. The V call is TRBV11-2, the J call TRBJ1-3; no reliable D call. CDR1 SGHAT and CDR2 FQNNGV come from the germline V gene. The CDR3 consists of 12 residues. The V and J ends lost 1 base and 8 bases respectively, with 6 bases between them. CDR3 sequence: CASSLGDYTIYF. Written as DNA, the CDR3 is TGTGCCAGCAGCTTAGGCGATTACACCATATATTTT.

This rearrangement joins TRBV2 to TRBJ1-5; D ambiguous. Per germline, CDR1 SNHLY and CDR2 FYNNEI. V dropped 4 bases and J dropped 3 bases, with 10 bases sitting between them. The CDR3 loop spans 14 amino acids. CDR3 DNA sequence: TGTGCCAGCAGTGTGGGCAGGAACAATCAGCCCCAGCATTTT. Translating gives CASSVGRNNQPQHF.

In this sample, this clone turned up once. CDR3 nucleotides: TGTGCCAGCGGGACAGGGAGAGGCTACACCTTC. Translation gives CASGTGRGYTF. This sequence joins TRBV6-1 and TRBJ1-2, with 9 bases matching TRBD1. Germline loops: CDR1 MNHNS, CDR2 SASEGT. V trimming: 8 bases; J trimming: 8 bases; junction bases outside the gene matches: 3. The CDR3 contains 11 residues.

The V call is TRBV5-1, the J call TRBJ2-3; perhaps TRBD2 as D (6 bases). The CDR3 has 15 amino acids. CDR1 is SGHRS and CDR2 is YFSETQ in the germline V gene. Trimming left V 3 bases short and J 7 bases short, with 18 bases between. The CDR3 nucleotides read TGCGCCAGCAGCTATCTACCGGAGGGTGTAAATACGCAGTATTTT. Residues: CASSYLPEGVNTQYF.

The rearrangement links TRBV5-6 to TRBJ2-3, with D unclear. The CDR3 loop spans 15 amino acids. From germline, CDR1 is SGHDT and CDR2 YYEEEE. Deletions cut 2 bases from V and 0 bases from J, with 10 bases between. The CDR3 DNA reads TGTGCCAGCAGCTTTGGCCCCCAAAGCACAGATACGCAGTATTTT. It encodes CASSFGPQSTDTQYF.

The chain carries TRBV27 and TRBJ2-5; 7 positions agree with TRBD2. The germline V gene has CDR1 MNHEY and CDR2 SMNVEV (reference sequence). The CDR3 loop spans 12 amino acids. V was pared by 10 bases and J by 9 bases, with 11 bases of the junction left unmatched. This CDR3 reads CATKGREVSQYF. The CDR3 DNA is TGTGCCACCAAGGGGAGGGAAGTGTCCCAGTACTTC.

The V call is TRBV9, the J call TRBJ2-1, with TRBD1 as a possible D gene (6 bases). Germline CDR1 is SGDLS and CDR2 is YYNGEE. CDR3 length equals 14 residues. Deletions cut 0 bases from V and 15 bases from J, with 19 bases between. This CDR3 is CASSVEERAGERFF. CDR3 in DNA: TGTGCCAGCAGCGTAGAAGAAAGGGCAGGGGAACGGTTCTTC.

The chain couples TRBV4-1 to TRBJ2-3; 7 bases map to TRBD2. This CDR3 is built from 16 residues. Looked up from germline, CDR1 is MGHRA and CDR2 is YSYEKL. V trimming: 1 base; J trimming: 3 bases; junction bases outside the gene matches: 7. This CDR3 is CASSQVGREGTDTQYF. CDR3 bases: TGCGCCAGCAGCCAAGTTGGCAGGGAGGGAACAGATACGCAGTATTTT.

This chain uses TRBV7-9 with TRBJ2-1, with 14 positions matching TRBD2. The J segment lost 1 base and the V segment lost 7 bases, leaving 3 bases of the junction unmatched. The CDR3 extends over 16 amino acids. The germline CDR1 and CDR2 sequences are SEHNR and FQNEAQ (reference sequence). CDR3 region: CASNGLAGGSYNEQFF. The CDR3 bases are TGTGCCAGCAACGGACTAGCGGGAGGTTCCTACAATGAGCAGTTCTTC. Using reference TRBV7-9 and TRBJ2-1 for the parts outside the CDR3, the full variable domain is DTGVSQNPRHKITKRGQNVTFRCDPISEHNRLYWYRQTLGQGPEFLTYFQNEAQLEKSRLLSDRFSAERPKGSFSTLEIQRTEQGDSAMYLCASNGLAGGSYNEQFFGPGTRLTVL.

The genes are TRBV18 and TRBJ1-4; D call uncertain. The germline V and J ends were trimmed by 2 bases and 7 bases, with 8 bases remaining between them. The CDR3 has 13 residues. Germline CDR1 and CDR2: KGHSH and LQKENI. As DNA, the CDR3 is TGTGCCAGCTCACCAAGGAGAGGTGAAAAACTGTTTTTT. This codes for CASSPRRGEKLFF.

The chain employs TRBV5-1 and TRBJ2-3; D uncertain. CDR3 length: 17 residues. V dropped 0 bases and J dropped 0 bases, with 14 bases sitting between them. Germline V lookup: CDR1 SGHRS, CDR2 YFSETQ. The CDR3 DNA is TGCGCCAGCAGCTTGGTTAACGCACTCTCTAGCACAGATACGCAGTATTTT. It is translated as CASSLVNALSSTDTQYF.